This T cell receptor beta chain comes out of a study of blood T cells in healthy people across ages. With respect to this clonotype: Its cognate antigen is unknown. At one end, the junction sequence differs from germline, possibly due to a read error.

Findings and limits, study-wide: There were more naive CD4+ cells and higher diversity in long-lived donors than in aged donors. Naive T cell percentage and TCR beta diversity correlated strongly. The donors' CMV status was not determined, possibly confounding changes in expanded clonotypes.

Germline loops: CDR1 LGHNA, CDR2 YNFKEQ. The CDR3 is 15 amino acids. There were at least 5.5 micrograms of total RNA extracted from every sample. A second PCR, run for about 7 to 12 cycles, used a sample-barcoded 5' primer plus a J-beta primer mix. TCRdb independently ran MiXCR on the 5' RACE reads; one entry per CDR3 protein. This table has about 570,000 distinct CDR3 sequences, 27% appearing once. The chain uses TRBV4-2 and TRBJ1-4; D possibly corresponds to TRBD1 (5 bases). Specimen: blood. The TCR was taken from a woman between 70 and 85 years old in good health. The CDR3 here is CASSQRGATSEKLFF. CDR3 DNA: TGTGCCAGCAGCCAAAGGGGAGCAACTAGTGAAAAACTGTTTTTT.